This T cell receptor beta chain was identified in a study of blood T cells in healthy people across ages (dated by TCRdb to 2015 to 2017). With respect to the entire study: In model experiments, template switching captured roughly one uniquely barcoded TCR beta cDNA molecule for every two T cells. Using deep sequencing normalized with unique cDNA molecular identifiers, the study measured how TCR beta repertoire diversity changes with age. The donors were split into four age groups: young (average 16 years), middle-aged (39), aged (about 62) and long-lived (about 74). To avoid experimental bias, donors of different ages were distributed randomly across sequencing lanes. Two additional independent replicas of 1 million unique cDNA reads from the same blood draw were analyzed for two donors (one aged 18 to 29 and one aged 80 or older). Results the study describes overall, beyond this receptor: Estimates of total diversity based on one million sequenced T cells were considered lower bounds and underestimates. Conclusive comparison of naive and antigen-experienced compartments was prevented by the profiling of bulk unsorted PBMCs. The CMV infection status of donors was not known, potentially confounding age-related changes in expanded clonotypes. As age increased, observed TCR beta diversity per million T cells dropped in a roughly linear way, and a significant reduction was already evident by age 40. The long-lived group showed more naive CD4+ T cells, fewer expanded clones and increased TCR diversity than the aged group, suggesting age selection. Observed TCR beta diversity correlated strongly with the percentage of naive T cells measured by flow cytometry.

Trimming costs V 6 bases and J 0 bases, and their ends lie 13 bases apart. CDR1 and CDR2 (ENHRY, SYGVKD) derive from the germline V gene. Spanning cysteine to phenylalanine, the CDR3 consists of 15 amino acids. Only the CDR3 part of the read is kept: 45 bases, read in frame from the first base. Turning to this clonotype: The target of this receptor is not known. Qualities for individual bases were not recorded, and no much larger clone is one base off.

The donors were 40 or so Caucasian individuals from Russia, aged about 6 to 100 years, who were systemically healthy. Each donor gave ten milliliters of peripheral blood, collected into EDTA-treated Vacutainer tubes. PBMCs were isolated by Ficoll-Paque density-gradient centrifugation, with at least 7 million obtained per sample. Total RNA, at least 5 micrograms per sample, was extracted from PBMCs with Trizol reagent. The percentages of naive CD45RAhigh/CD27high T cells were determined by flow cytometry on a PBMC aliquot from every donor. Library prep was done by 5' RACE. Sequencing was performed on an Illumina HiSeq 2500. A second about 7 to 12 cycle PCR used a sample-barcoded 5' primer and a J-beta primer mix. A unique molecular identifier was introduced onto each TCR beta cDNA molecule by a template-switch 5' adaptor carrying 12 random nucleotides. Each sample yielded at least 3 million CDR3-containing paired-end reads. First-strand cDNA was synthesized from all RNA with the Mint cDNA synthesis kit, primed by a TRBC-specific oligonucleotide. After uracil-DNA glycosylase treatment, a first 18-cycle PCR used universal primers M1SS and BC2_uni_R on all cDNA. The authors processed their data as follows. Normalization of each sample was performed by random selection of 1 million high-quality reads, each carrying a distinct molecular identifier. Instead of being binned into consensus sequences, reads that shared molecular identifiers were thrown out. MiTCR, run with a Q25 quality threshold and the strictest error-elimination algorithm, handled CDR3 identification, clonotype clustering and error correction. A nonparametric unseen species model using Euler transformation provided a lower-bound estimate of total TCR beta diversity. The public reads were reanalyzed by TCRdb: fastp trimming at Q25, MiXCR alignment, in-frame beta chains only. Rows are combined by CDR3 protein, so each entry shows the most common genes and DNA. The V and J calls were not made by the authors but by TCRdb's processing. For this sample there are about 830,000 distinct CDR3 sequences; 62% appear just once. The top ten clonotypes cover 28% of the sample.

The origin of this receptor is a man aged 25 to 40 in good health. The sample comprised blood. The rearranged chain carries TRBV10-3 and TRBJ2-3, with an unclear D gene assignment. The CDR3 here reads CAIRLSPESTDTQYF. The bases read TGTGCCATCAGGCTCTCCCCGGAAAGCACAGATACGCAGTATTTT.